This T cell receptor beta chain stems from a study of blood T cell repertoires in COVID-19. V lost 3 bases and J lost 7, with 12 bases in between. CDR1 and CDR2 from the germline V gene are GTSNPN and SVGIG (reference sequence). The CDR3 has 13 residues. The study assigned cohorts using participant-reported clinical history. Study processing details: Quantification of nucleated cells was approximated via reference gene primer amplification. This table comes from immunoSEQ multiplex PCR, and its TCRdb copy is limited to in-frame clones, with some not included. That table supplies the V and J calls and clone size; D and trimming were determined from the DNA. The table records about 200,000 clones, 75% to 85% of them present only once.

Material for sequencing was PBMCs or T cells enriched from blood (not recorded which). This chain joins TRBV30 and TRBJ1-4; D unresolved. The clonotype originates from a middle-aged man who had recovered from COVID-19. CDR3 residues: CAWSAGNGEKLFF. DNA of the CDR3: TGTGCCTGGAGCGCCGGGAACGGTGAAAAACTGTTTTTT.